This T cell receptor (beta chain) was recovered during a study of T cells in Graves' hyperthyroidism and ophthalmopathy. Study observations and caveats: It was a median approximately 7.1 months before onset that the model predicted ophthalmopathy.

This CDR3 comprises 13 residues. The ends were cut back, 0 bases at V and 7 bases at J, with 13 bases in the middle. Germline values: CDR1 DFQATT, CDR2 SNEGSKA (reference sequence). RNA transcripts were the template for amplifying TCR beta CDR3 regions. The TCR CDR3 first-round RT-PCR relied on the HTBI primer set. MiXCR, applied by TCRdb to the multiplex PCR reads, yields one record per CDR3 protein. The sample records 800,000 or so distinct CDR3 sequences, 38% being singletons. Details on this clonotype: Its antigen remains unknown.

V gene TRBV20-1 combines with J gene TRBJ2-7; unclear D gene. The sequenced sample consisted of blood. This clonotype was obtained from a man between 18 and 35 years old with Graves' hyperthyroidism. CDR3 region: CSARDLSRLEQYF. CDR3 sequence (DNA): TGCAGTGCTAGAGATCTCTCCCGCTTAGAGCAGTACTTC.